This T cell receptor (beta chain) was sequenced in a study of cytomegalovirus exposure and HLA in healthy donors. Study observations and caveats: After further analysis at a later stage, around 17,000 TCR beta sequences were associated with HLA alleles at 0.05 false discovery rate. Reportedly, diagnosis of cytomegalovirus status by the classifier showed high specificity and sensitivity. Compared with the roughly 700-donor mean, an Asian-associated ancestry cluster reportedly had fewer N-insertions, according to a later analysis. Of the V segments, some could not be distinguished, including TRBV6-2 and TRBV6-3, and were excluded.

It was with 60 Vbeta and 13 Jbeta primers that the PCR ran. Profiling relied on immunoSEQ multiplex PCR, and the TCRdb table lists in-frame clones only, not all of them. The table has around 300,000 clones, under 80% seen once. Germline-derived CDR1 and CDR2 are SGHNT and YYREEE (reference sequence). The CDR3 sequence is 13 residues long. The V segment lost 2 bases and the J segment 9 bases; nucleotides outside the gene matches: 4. To note about this clone: What it binds is not known.

Material for sequencing was PBMCs. The gene calls are TRBV5-4 and TRBJ1-2, with 10 bases identical to TRBD1. The sequence came from a female donor in good health and CMV-seronegative. The CDR3 DNA is TGTGCCAGCAGCTTCGGACAGGGGGATCGCTACACCTTC. Residues: CASSFGQGDRYTF.